The clone carrying this T cell receptor beta chain was observed at least ten times. Its antigen is currently unknown. Building of the TCR beta libraries involved iRepertoire HTBI primers and Arm-PCR of CDR3 regions. Original processing notes: Throughout the samples, researchers identified 62 TRBV and 12 to 15 TRBJ segments. MiXCR, applied by TCRdb to the multiplex PCR reads, yields one record per CDR3 protein. TCRdb, not the original authors, processed these V and J calls. In the table there are hundreds of thousands of distinct CDR3 sequences, 15% to 20% of which are singletons. The time point is: newly diagnosed GD, antithyroid drugs for less than 3 months. RNA isolated from PBMCs was used to make the TCR library. The entry originates in a study of regulatory T cells in long-lasting Graves disease. Study-wide findings and caveats: Persistent Graves' patients possessed reduced TCR diversity relative to recently diagnosed ones.

Trimming stripped 3 bases from V and 1 base from J, with 7 bases between. Germline V gene sequence: CDR1 MNHNS, CDR2 SASEGT. The CDR3 spans 14 residues. The same specimen was also included in a second study, on T cells in Graves' hyperthyroidism and ophthalmopathy. That study adds: Ophthalmopathy onset followed model prediction by a median about six months.

The chain links TRBV6-1 to TRBJ1-5, with D perhaps matching TRBD1 (5 bases). This TCR was sampled from a woman aged 25-40 years with Graves disease. This sample comprised peripheral blood mononuclear cells (PBMCs), obtained at new diagnosis, from a patient treated with antithyroid drugs. The CDR3 is CASSDWGSNQPQHF. The CDR3 region has the DNA TGTGCCAGCAGTGATTGGGGCAGCAATCAGCCCCAGCATTTT.